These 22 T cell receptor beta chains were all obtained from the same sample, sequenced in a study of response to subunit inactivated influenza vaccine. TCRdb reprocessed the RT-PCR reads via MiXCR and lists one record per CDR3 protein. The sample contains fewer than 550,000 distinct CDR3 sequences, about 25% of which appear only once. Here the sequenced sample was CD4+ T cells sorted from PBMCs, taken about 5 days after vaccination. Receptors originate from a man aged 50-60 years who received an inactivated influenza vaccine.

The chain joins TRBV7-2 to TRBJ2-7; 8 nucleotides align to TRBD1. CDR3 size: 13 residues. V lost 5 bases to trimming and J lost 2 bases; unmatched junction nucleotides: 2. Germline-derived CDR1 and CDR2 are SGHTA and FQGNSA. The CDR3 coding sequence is TGTGCCAGCAGCGCGGACAGGGCCTACGAGCAGTACTTC. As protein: CASSADRAYEQYF.

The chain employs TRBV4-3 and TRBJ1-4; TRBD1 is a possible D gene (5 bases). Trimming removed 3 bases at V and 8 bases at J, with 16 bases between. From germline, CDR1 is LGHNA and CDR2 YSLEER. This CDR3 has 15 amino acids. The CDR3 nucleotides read TGCGCCAGCAGCCATGAGTGGGACGTCAGGGAAAAACTGTTTTTT. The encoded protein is CASSHEWDVREKLFF.

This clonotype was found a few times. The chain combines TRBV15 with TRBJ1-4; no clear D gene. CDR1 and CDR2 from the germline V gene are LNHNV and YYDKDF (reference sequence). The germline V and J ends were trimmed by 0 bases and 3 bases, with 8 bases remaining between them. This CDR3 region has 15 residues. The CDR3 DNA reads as TGTGCCACCAGCAGAGATAACGGTGCTAATGAAAAACTGTTTTTT. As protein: CATSRDNGANEKLFF.

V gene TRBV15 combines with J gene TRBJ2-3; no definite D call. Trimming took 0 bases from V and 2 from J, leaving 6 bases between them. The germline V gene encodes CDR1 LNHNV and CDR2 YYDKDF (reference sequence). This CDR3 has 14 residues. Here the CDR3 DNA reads TGTGCCACCAGCAGAGAAAGAGTCACAGATACGCAGTATTTT. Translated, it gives CATSRERVTDTQYF.

CDR3 sequence reads: CASSLGTVGELFF. CDR3 sequence (DNA): TGCGCCAGCAGCTTGGGGACAGTCGGGGAGCTGTTTTTT. This rearrangement joins TRBV5-1 to TRBJ2-2, with D perhaps TRBD1 (6 bases). V lost 0 bases and J 7 bases, leaving 7 bases between the germline ends. CDR3 length equals 13 residues. The germline V gene encodes CDR1 SGHRS and CDR2 YFSETQ.

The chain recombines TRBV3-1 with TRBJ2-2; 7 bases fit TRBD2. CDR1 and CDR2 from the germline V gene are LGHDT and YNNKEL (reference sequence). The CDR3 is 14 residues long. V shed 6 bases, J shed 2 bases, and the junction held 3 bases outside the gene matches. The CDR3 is CASRQTSNTGELFF. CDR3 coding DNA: TGTGCCAGCAGACAGACTAGCAACACCGGGGAGCTGTTTTTT. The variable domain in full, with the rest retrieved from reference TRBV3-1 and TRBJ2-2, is DTAVSQTPKYLVTQMGNDKSIKCEQNLGHDTMYWYKQDSKKFLKIMFSYNNKELIINETVPNRFSPKSPDKAHLNLHINSLELGDSAVYFCASRQTSNTGELFFGEGSRLTVL.

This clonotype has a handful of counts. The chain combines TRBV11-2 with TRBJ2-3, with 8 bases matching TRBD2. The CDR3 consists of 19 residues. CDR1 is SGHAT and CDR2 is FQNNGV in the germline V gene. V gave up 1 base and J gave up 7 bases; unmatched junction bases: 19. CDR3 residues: CASSLVPSRGGRSPNTQYF. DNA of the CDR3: TGTGCCAGCAGCTTAGTCCCATCGAGGGGCGGGAGGTCCCCCAATACGCAGTATTTT.

The CDR3: CAISERTYGYTF. The CDR3 bases are TGTGCCATCAGTGAGAGGACCTATGGCTACACCTTC. The gene calls are TRBV10-3 and TRBJ1-2; D is unclear. Trimming cost V 2 bases and J 4 bases, with 5 bases left between them. This CDR3 comprises 12 residues. Germline-derived CDR1 and CDR2 are ENHRY and SYGVKD.

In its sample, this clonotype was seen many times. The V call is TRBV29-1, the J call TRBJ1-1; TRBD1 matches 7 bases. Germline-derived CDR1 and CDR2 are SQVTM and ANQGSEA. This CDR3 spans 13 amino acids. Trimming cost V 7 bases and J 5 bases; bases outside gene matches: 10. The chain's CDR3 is CSGLGGRGTEAFF. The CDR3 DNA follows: TGCAGCGGGCTTGGTGGCAGGGGGACTGAAGCTTTCTTT. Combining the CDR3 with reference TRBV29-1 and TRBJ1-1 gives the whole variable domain SAVISQKPSRDICQRGTSLTIQCQVDSQVTMMFWYRQQPGQSLTLIATANQGSEATYESGFVIDKFPISRPNLTFSTLTVSNMSPEDSSIYLCSGLGGRGTEAFFGQGTRLTVV.

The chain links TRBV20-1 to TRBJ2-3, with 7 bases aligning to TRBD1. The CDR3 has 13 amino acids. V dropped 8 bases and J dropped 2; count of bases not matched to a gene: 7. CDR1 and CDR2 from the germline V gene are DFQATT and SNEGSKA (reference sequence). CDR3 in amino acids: CSSPGQLTDTQYF. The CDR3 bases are TGCAGTTCGCCGGGACAGCTCACAGATACGCAGTATTTT.

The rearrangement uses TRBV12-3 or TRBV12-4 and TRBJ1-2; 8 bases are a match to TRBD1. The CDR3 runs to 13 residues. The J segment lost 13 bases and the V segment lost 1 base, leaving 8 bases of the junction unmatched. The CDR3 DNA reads TGTGCCAGCAGTTTAGAATTTCCAGGGGGCAGCACCTTC. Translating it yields CASSLEFPGGSTF.

In DNA, the CDR3 is TGTGCCAGCAGCCGAGGGGGGGCGCCTGGAAACACCATATATTTT. Residues: CASSRGGAPGNTIYF. The genes are TRBV7-2 and TRBJ1-3; D possibly corresponds to TRBD1 (6 bases). Deletions cut 5 bases from V and 2 bases from J, with 13 bases between. CDR1 is SGHTA, CDR2 FQGNSA, per germline. The CDR3 totals 15 residues.

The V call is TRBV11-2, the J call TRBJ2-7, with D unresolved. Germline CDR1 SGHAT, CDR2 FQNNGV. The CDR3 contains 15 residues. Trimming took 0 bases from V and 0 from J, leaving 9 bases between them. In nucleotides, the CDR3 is TGTGCCAGCAGCTTAGAAACAGTAAGCTCCTACGAGCAGTACTTC. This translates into CASSLETVSSYEQYF.

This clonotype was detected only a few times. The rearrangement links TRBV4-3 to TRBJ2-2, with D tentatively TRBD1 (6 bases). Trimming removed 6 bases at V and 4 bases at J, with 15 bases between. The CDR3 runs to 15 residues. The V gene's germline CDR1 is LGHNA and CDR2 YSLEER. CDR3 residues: CASSRDRRITGELFF. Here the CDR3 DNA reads TGCGCCAGCAGTCGCGACAGGAGAATCACCGGGGAGCTGTTTTTT.

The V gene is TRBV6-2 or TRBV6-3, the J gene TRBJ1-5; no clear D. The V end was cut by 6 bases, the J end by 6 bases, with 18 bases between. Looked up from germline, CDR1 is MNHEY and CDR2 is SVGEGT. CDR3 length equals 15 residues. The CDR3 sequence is CASSSPRRETQPQHF. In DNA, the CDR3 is TGTGCCAGCAGCTCTCCTCGTAGGGAGACTCAGCCCCAGCATTTT.

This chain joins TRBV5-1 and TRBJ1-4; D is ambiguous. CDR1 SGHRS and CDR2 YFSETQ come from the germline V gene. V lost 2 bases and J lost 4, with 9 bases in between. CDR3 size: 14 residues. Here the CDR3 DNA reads TGCGCCAGCAGCTTCGGACGGGGTAATGAAAAACTGTTTTTT. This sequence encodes CASSFGRGNEKLFF.

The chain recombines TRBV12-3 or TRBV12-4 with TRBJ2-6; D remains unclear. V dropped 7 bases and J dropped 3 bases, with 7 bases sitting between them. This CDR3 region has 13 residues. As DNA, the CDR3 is TGTGCCAGCAAGAATTATGGGGCCAACGTCCTGACTTTC. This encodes CASKNYGANVLTF.

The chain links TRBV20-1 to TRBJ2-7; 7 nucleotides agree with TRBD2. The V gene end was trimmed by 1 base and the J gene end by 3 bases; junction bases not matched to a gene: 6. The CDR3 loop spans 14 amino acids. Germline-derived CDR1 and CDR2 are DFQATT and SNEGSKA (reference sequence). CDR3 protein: CSARGRREDYEQYF. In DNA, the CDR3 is TGCAGTGCTAGAGGAAGACGGGAGGACTACGAGCAGTACTTC.

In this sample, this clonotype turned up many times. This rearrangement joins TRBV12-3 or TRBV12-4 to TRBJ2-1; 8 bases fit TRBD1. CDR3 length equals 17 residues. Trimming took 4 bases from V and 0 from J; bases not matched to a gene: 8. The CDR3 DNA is TGTGCCAGCAGTTCACAGGGGGGCCCTAGCTCCTACAATGAGCAGTTCTTC. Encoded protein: CASSSQGGPSSYNEQFF.

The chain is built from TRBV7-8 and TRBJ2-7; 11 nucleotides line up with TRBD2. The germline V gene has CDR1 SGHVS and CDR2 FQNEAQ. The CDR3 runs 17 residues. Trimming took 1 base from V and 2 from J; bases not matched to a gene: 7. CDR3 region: CASSLGGLAGGPYEQYF. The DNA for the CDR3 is TGTGCCAGCAGCTTAGGTGGGCTAGCGGGAGGACCCTACGAGCAGTACTTC.

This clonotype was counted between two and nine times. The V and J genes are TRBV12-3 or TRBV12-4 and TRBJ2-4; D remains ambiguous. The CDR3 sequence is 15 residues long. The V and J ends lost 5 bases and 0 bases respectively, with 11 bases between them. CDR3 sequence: CASSQKQLAKNIQYF. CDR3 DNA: TGTGCCAGCAGTCAAAAACAACTAGCCAAAAACATTCAGTACTTC.

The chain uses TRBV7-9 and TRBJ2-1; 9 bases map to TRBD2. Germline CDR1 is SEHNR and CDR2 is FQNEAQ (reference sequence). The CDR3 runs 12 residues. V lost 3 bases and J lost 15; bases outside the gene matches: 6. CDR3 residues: CASSFPGLAVFF. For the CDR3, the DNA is TGTGCCAGCAGCTTCCCGGGACTAGCAGTGTTCTTC.